The clone carrying this T cell receptor (beta chain) was picked up many times. What it binds is unknown. These data belong to a study of T-cell reconstitution after alpha-beta-depleted transplantation in children. Broader study findings: The origin of alpha-beta T cells about two months after transplant was reportedly several hundred expanded graft clones. By one year post-transplant, T-cell counts and diversity largely arose from T cells that were newly produced.

Unique molecular identifiers were incorporated when the TCRbeta library was constructed. One entry per CDR3 protein, called by TCRdb with MiXCR from the PCR reads. The sample contains around 200,000 distinct CDR3 sequences, about 8.2% of which appear only once. V shed 0 bases and J shed 8 bases, with 7 bases lying between them. This CDR3 has 12 residues. This TCR was recovered from a male patient between 2 and 15 years old who had a stem cell transplant for acute myeloid leukemia, so the T cells may come from the graft donor. The source material was PBMCs, mostly from graft donor cells, sampled 360 days after TCRalphabeta/CD19-depleted stem cell transplant. The gene calls are TRBV12-3 or TRBV12-4 and TRBJ1-2; D remains unclear. The CDR3 loop reads CASSLAARGYTF. The CDR3 DNA reads TGTGCCAGCAGTTTAGCGGCGAGGGGCTACACCTTC.